This T cell receptor (beta chain) appears in the sequencing data of a study of CD8+CD57+ T cells in acquired aplastic anemia. In the study overall: Sorted CD4+ plus CD8+ cells gave DNA averaging around 3 ug.

It was patients with CD8+CD57+ cell expansion by flow cytometry who were chosen for sequencing. CDR3 length equals 13 residues. With 6 bases removed from V and 4 bases from J, the gap between germline ends came to 15 bases. Germline loops: CDR1 DFQATT, CDR2 SNEGSKA (reference sequence). Genomic DNA provided the template from which TCR beta VDJ and CDR3 profiles were obtained. Each CDR3 protein is one row after TCRdb ran MiXCR on the reads. The sample includes roughly 240,000 distinct CDR3 sequences, 45% to 50% of them seen just once. This clonotype was found a few times. This chain joins TRBV20-1 and TRBJ1-1; the D is unclear. The sequencing input was sorted CD4+, CD8+, or CD8+CD57+ T cells (not recorded which) from PBMCs. The clonotype was recovered from a human donor with aplastic anemia. The DNA for the CDR3 is TGCAGTGCATGGACCGAATTCGGCACTGAAGCTTTCTTT. Protein product: CSAWTEFGTEAFF.